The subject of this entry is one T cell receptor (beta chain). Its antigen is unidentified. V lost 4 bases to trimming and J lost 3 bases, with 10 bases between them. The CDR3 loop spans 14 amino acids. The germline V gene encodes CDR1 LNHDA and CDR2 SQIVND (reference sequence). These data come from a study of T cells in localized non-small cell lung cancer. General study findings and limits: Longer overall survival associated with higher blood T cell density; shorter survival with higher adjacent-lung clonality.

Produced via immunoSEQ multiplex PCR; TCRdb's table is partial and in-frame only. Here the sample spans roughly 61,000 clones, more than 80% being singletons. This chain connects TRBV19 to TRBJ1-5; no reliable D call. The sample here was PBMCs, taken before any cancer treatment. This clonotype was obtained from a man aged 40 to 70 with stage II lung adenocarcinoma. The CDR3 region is CASSTRTDNQPQHF. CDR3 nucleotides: TGTGCCAGTAGTACCCGGACGGACAATCAGCCCCAGCATTTT. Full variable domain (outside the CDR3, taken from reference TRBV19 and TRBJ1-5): DGGITQSPKYLFRKEGQNVTLSCEQNLNHDAMYWYRQDPGQGLRLIYYSQIVNDFQKGDIAEGYSVSREKKESFPLTVTSAQKNPTAFYLCASSTRTDNQPQHFGDGTRLSIL.